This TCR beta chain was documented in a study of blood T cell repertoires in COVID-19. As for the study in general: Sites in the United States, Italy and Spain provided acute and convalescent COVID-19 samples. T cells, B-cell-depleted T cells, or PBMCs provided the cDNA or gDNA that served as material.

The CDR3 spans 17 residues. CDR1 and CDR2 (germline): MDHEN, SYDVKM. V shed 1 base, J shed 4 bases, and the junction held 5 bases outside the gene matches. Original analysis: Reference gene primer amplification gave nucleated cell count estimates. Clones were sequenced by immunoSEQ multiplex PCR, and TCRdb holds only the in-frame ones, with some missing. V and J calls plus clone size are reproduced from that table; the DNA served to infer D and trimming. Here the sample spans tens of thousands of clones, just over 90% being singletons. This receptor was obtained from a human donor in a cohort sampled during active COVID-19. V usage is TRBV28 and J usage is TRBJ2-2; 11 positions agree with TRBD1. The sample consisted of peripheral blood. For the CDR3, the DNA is TGTGCCAGCAGTTTATCCGGGACAGGGGGAATCACCGGGGAGCTGTTTTTT. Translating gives CASSLSGTGGITGELFF.